The rows below give T cell receptor beta chains drawn from one sample of a study of PD-L1 blockade in urothelial cancer. The method was immunoSEQ multiplex PCR; TCRdb's version includes in-frame clones alone and lacks a portion of them. Among about 38,000 clones, over 80% were seen once, and the ten largest hold roughly 15%. This specimen consisted of PBMCs, obtained around atezolizumab (anti-PD-L1) treatment. Receptor source: a man older than 75 with urothelial cancer. Both conserved end residues are trimmed from each CDR3. Fields, in order: D gene, V gene, J gene, CDR3 protein. A D gene is named only where the DNA matches it firmly.

>.|TRBV5-1|TRBJ1-5
ASSLSGDSNQPQH
>.|TRBV5-1|TRBJ2-7
ASSRGPDGYEQY
>TRBD1|TRBV7-2|TRBJ1-5
ASSLRSSGGANQPQH
>TRBD2|TRBV28|TRBJ2-7
ASSLVAGVSYEQY
>TRBD1|TRBV7-2|TRBJ2-4
ASSLRQGVAKNIQY
>.|TRBV27|TRBJ2-1
ASSLGADGSRGEQF
>TRBD1|TRBV6-1|TRBJ1-4
ATLDRVDEKLF
>TRBD1|TRBV4-1|TRBJ2-1
ASSQVFSRGPNEQF
>.|TRBV18|TRBJ2-1
ASSPRGTDEQF
>.|TRBV2|TRBJ2-7
ASSGQDEQY
>TRBD1|TRBV6-1|TRBJ1-3
ASSVEGTGVGNTIY
>TRBD2|TRBV29-1|TRBJ2-3
SGVGLAGPTDTQY
>.|TRBV18|TRBJ2-1
ASSPVRDTSQAEF
>.|TRBV28|TRBJ1-5
ASSGGNQPQH
>TRBD2|TRBV19|TRBJ2-5
ASSGSGGETQY
>TRBD1|TRBV30|TRBJ2-2
AWAKWSGTDFPGELF
>TRBD2|TRBV11-2|TRBJ2-1
ASSFSGRGREQF
>.|TRBV25-1|TRBJ1-1
ASSPQGRGVDTEAF
>.|TRBV28|TRBJ1-3
ASSGGRDTIY
>.|TRBV11-2|TRBJ2-5
ASSPSTGETQY
>.|TRBV6-6|TRBJ1-2
ASSYGQGRDGYT
>TRBD2|TRBV2|TRBJ2-3
ASRRTSGGTDTQY
>TRBD2|TRBV28|TRBJ2-1
ASSPGTSGRLSSYNEQF
>.|TRBV7-2|TRBJ1-2
ASSLGGLPTDGYT
>TRBD2|TRBV6-5|TRBJ2-7
ASRRGTSGSNEQY
>TRBD1|TRBV5-1|TRBJ2-7
ASSTGQGARPYEQY
>.|TRBV2|TRBJ2-5
ASSVGGRETQY
>.|TRBV30|TRBJ1-2
AWSVVGGANYGYT
>TRBD1|TRBV6-1|TRBJ1-1
ASSEAGGRVNTEAF
>.|TRBV6-5|TRBJ1-1
ASSTPREGHTEAF
>.|TRBV11-2|TRBJ1-2
ASSTRVYGYT
>TRBD2|TRBV30|TRBJ2-1
AWSGTRVAEQF
>TRBD2|TRBV10-2|TRBJ2-7
ASRQLASTYEQY
>TRBD1|TRBV5-5|TRBJ1-5
ASSSHRGLDQPQH
>TRBD1|TRBV19|TRBJ1-1
ASKTGVWSGTEAF
>TRBD1|TRBV7-8|TRBJ2-1
ASSSTGAQYNEQF
>.|TRBV7-8|TRBJ2-1
ASTPAWGPDNEQF
>TRBD2|TRBV7-2|TRBJ2-1
ASSPKGLAGILAYNEQF
>.|TRBV7-9|TRBJ2-7
ASSAPKSYEQY
>TRBD1|TRBV19|TRBJ1-1
ASSIGTGYMAEAF
>.|TRBV7-8|TRBJ2-7
ASSLEARGPYEQY
>TRBD1|TRBV11-2|TRBJ2-5
ASSLGQGVVETQY
>.|TRBV5-1|.
ASSLVVGGSYEQY
>.|TRBV4-3|TRBJ1-2
ASSQDGNRDNYGYT
>.|TRBV5-1|TRBJ2-1
ASSLGGATYNEQF
>TRBD2|TRBV19|TRBJ2-1
ASTLSGSLYNEQF
>.|TRBV2|TRBJ2-3
ASSVEASPDTQY
>TRBD1|TRBV11-2|TRBJ2-5
ASSTSGQGRETQY
>TRBD1|TRBV28|TRBJ2-4
ASTTHSGTGGAGNIQY
>TRBD1|TRBV7-8|TRBJ2-7
ASRLQGMGPYEQY
>TRBD2|TRBV7-9|TRBJ2-1
ASSFSGSGTYNEQF